This record looks at one T cell receptor beta chain sequence and its context. The data were taken from a study of shared clonotypes between healthy human individuals. Here immunoSEQ multiplex PCR was the method, and the copy in TCRdb shows in-frame clones only, minus some. Of about 1.5 million clones in the sample, roughly 98% were seen once. CD4+ cell separation produced CD45RA+ naive and CD45RA-negative memory subsets. The CDR3 covers 15 residues. Trimming cost V 1 base and J 5 bases; bases outside gene matches: 5. CDR1 SGHVS and CDR2 FNYEAQ come from the germline V gene. This TCR derives from a man aged 25 to 45 in good health. The chain employs TRBV7-6 and TRBJ2-5; TRBD2 aligns across 9 bases. Sequencing was performed on naive CD4+ T cells sorted from blood. Documented subset: CD45RA+ positively selected. The CDR3 DNA is TGTGCCAGCAGCTTAGTAGCGGGAGTCGGGGAGACCCAGTACTTC. Protein sequence: CASSLVAGVGETQYF. The complete variable domain, with remaining parts taken from reference TRBV7-6 and TRBJ2-5, reads GAGVSQSPRYKVTKRGQDVALRCDPISGHVSLYWYRQALGQGPEFLTYFNYEAQQDKSGLPNDRFSAERPEGSISTLTIQRTEQRDSAMYRCASSLVAGVGETQYFGPGTRLLVL.